This TCR beta chain was captured by sequencing in a study of beta chain features in type 1 diabetes. Overall study context: Across all samples, approximately 110,000,000 sorted cells were examined.

Every bit of the isolated RNA underwent reverse transcription, so sequencing read expressed TCRB transcripts. Clones were sequenced by immunoSEQ multiplex PCR, and TCRdb holds only the in-frame ones, with some missing. The sample includes around 500,000 clones, about an eighth of them seen just once. V shed 8 bases and J 10 bases; nucleotides not matched to a gene: 15. Germline loops: CDR1 SNHLY, CDR2 FYNNEI. The CDR3 has 15 amino acids. This clone has more than one count but fewer than ten. The origin of this receptor is a woman between 18 and 29 years old in good health. Material: naive CD4+ T cells from blood. V and J are TRBV2 and TRBJ2-1; 9 bases align to TRBD2. CDR3 protein: CASCNEAGGPPEQFF. The CDR3 nucleotides are TGTGCCAGCTGTAATGAGGCGGGAGGGCCGCCCGAGCAGTTCTTC.